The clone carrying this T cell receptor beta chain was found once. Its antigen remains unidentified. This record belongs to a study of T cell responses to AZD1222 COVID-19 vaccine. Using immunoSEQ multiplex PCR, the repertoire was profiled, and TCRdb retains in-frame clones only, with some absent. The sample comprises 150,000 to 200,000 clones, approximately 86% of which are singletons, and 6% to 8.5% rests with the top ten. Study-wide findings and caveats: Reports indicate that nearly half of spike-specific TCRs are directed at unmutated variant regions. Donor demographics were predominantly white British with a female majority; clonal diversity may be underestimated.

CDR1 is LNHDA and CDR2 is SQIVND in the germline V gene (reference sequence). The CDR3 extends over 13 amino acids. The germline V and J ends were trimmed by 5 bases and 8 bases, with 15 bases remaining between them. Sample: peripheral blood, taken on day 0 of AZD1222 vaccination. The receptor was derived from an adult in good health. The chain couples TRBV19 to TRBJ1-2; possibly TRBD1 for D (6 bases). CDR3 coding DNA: TGTGCCAGTAGTCCCGGACAGCCTCGGGGCTACACCTTC. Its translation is CASSPGQPRGYTF.